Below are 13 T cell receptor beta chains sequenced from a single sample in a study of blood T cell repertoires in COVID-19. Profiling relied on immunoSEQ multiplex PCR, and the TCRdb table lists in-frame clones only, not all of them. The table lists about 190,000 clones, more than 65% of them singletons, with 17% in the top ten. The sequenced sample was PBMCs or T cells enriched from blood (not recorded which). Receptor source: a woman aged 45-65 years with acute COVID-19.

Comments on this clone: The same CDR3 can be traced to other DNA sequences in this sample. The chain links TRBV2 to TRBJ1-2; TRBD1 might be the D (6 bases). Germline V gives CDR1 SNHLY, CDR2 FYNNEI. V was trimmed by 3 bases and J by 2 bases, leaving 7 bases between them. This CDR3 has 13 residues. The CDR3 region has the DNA TGTGCCAGCAGTGAGCAGGGGAACTATGGCTACACCTTC. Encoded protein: CASSEQGNYGYTF.

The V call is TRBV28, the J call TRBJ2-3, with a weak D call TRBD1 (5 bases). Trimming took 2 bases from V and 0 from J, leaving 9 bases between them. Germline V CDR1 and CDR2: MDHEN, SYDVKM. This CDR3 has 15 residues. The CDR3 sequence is CASSLQGISTDTQYF. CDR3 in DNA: TGTGCCAGCAGTTTACAGGGTATTAGCACAGATACGCAGTATTTT.

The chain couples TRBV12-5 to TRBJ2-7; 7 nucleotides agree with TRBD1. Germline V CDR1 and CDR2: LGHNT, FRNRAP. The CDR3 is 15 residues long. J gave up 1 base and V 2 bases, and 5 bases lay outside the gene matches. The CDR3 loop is CASGLRRQGSYEQYV. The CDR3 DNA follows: TGTGCTAGTGGTTTGAGACGACAGGGTTCCTACGAGCAGTACGTC.

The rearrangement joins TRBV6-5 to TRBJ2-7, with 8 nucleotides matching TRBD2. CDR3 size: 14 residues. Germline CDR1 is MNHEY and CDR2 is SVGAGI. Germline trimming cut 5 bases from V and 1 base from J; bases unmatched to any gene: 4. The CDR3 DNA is TGTGCCAGCAGTCCGGGGACTAGGTCCTACGAGCAGTACGTC. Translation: CASSPGTRSYEQYV.

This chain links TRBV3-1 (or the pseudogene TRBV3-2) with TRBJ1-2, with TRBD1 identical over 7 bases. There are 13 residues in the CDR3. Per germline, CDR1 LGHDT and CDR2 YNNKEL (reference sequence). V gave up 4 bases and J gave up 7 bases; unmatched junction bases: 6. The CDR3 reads CASSPDRVGGYTF. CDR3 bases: TGTGCCAGCAGCCCCGACAGGGTGGGTGGCTACACCTTC.

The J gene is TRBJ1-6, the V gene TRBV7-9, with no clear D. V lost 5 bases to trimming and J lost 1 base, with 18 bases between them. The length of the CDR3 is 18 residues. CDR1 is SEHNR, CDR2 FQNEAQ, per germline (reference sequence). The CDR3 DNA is TGTGCCAGCAGCGCCCCGGGTTATGAGGGTTCCTATAATTCACCCCTCCACTTT. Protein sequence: CASSAPGYEGSYNSPLHF.

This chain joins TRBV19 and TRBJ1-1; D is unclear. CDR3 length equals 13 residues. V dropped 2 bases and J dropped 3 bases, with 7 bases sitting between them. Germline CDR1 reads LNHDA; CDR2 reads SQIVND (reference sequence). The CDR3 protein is CASSISSDTEAFF. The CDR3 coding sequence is TGTGCCAGTAGTATAAGTTCGGACACTGAAGCTTTCTTT.

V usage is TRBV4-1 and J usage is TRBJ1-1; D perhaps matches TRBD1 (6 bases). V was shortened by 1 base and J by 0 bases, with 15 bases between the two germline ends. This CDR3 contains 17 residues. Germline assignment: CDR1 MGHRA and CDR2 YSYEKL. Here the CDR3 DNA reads TGCGCCAGCAGCCAAGGGGACACTGCCCCCATGAACACTGAAGCTTTCTTT. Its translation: CASSQGDTAPMNTEAFF.

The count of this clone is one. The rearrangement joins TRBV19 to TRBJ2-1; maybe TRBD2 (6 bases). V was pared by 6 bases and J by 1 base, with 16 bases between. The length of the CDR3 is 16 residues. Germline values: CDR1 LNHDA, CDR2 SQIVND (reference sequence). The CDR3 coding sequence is TGTGCCAGTAGGCGGGATTTGGGCTCTTCCTACAATGAGCAGTTCTTC. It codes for CASRRDLGSSYNEQFF.

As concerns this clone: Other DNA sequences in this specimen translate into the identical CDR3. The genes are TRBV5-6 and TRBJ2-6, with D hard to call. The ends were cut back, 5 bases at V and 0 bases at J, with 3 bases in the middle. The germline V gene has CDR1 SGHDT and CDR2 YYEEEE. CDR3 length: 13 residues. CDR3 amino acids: CASSLSGANVLTF. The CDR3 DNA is TGTGCCAGCAGTCTCTCTGGGGCCAACGTCCTGACTTTC.

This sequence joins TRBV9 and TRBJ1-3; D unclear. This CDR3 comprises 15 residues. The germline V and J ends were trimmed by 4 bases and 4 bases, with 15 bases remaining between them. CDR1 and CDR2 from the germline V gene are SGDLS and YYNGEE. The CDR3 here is CASSYEDFEGNTIYF. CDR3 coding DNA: TGTGCCAGCAGCTATGAGGACTTCGAGGGAAACACCATATATTTT.

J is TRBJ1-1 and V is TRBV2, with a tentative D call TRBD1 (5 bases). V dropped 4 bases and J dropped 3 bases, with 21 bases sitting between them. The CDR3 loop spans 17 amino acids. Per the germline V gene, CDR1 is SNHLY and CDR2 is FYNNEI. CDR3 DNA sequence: TGTGCCAGCAGTGGATTGGGGCCGAAGGTGGGGTACACTGAAGCTTTCTTT. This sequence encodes CASSGLGPKVGYTEAFF.

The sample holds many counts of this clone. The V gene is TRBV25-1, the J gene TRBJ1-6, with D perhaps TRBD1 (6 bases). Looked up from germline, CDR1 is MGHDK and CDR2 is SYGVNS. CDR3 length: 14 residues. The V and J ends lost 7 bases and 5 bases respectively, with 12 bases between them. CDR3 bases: TGTGCCAGCAACAAGGACAGTAATAATTCACCCCTCCACTTT. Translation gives CASNKDSNNSPLHF.